Below are 9 T cell receptor beta chains sequenced from a single sample in a study of shared clonotypes between healthy human individuals. Profiling relied on immunoSEQ multiplex PCR, and the TCRdb table lists in-frame clones only, not all of them. The table records under 2.5 million clones, about nine tenths of them present only once. Sequencing was carried out using naive CD4+ T cells from PBMCs. Subset indicated: CD45RA+ positively selected. Receptors were obtained from a young man in good health. Some clones in this sample may be carry-over from other donors' samples.

V usage is TRBV4-1 and J usage is TRBJ1-2, with D uncertain. The V and J ends lost 0 bases and 0 bases respectively, with 23 bases between them. Germline CDR1 and CDR2: MGHRA and YSYEKL. The CDR3 length is 20 residues. The CDR3 sequence: CASSQDRQTAYFRANYGYTF. The CDR3 region has the DNA TGCGCCAGCAGCCAAGATCGTCAAACAGCCTATTTCCGAGCTAACTATGGCTACACCTTC.

The chain has TRBV7-2 and TRBJ1-3; D remains ambiguous. The germline V and J ends were trimmed by 2 bases and 0 bases, with 14 bases remaining between them. The CDR3 consists of 17 residues. The germline gives CDR1 SGHTA, CDR2 FQGNSA. DNA of the CDR3: TGTGCCAGCAGCTTAATAGGCTCTCGCGGCTCTGGAAACACCATATATTTT. It specifies CASSLIGSRGSGNTIYF.

The rearrangement joins TRBV18 to TRBJ1-2, with 7 bases lining up with TRBD1. Germline CDR1 is KGHSH and CDR2 is LQKENI. With 5 bases clipped from V and 0 bases from J, the junction kept 6 bases outside the gene matches. The CDR3 totals 15 residues. CDR3 sequence reads: CASSTGTEANYGYTF. The CDR3 DNA sequence: TGTGCCAGCTCAACCGGGACAGAAGCTAACTATGGCTACACCTTC.

The V and J genes are TRBV29-1 and TRBJ2-5, with 8 nucleotides matching TRBD2. J was trimmed by 5 bases and V by 7 bases; bases with no gene match: 9. Germline loops: CDR1 SQVTM, CDR2 ANQGSEA. CDR3 length equals 13 residues. In DNA form, the CDR3 reads TGCAGCGACCGTCCTAGCGGGTCGGAGACCCAGTACTTC. This gives the protein CSDRPSGSETQYF.

The chain recombines TRBV19 with TRBJ1-3, with D hard to call. Trimming shortened V by 3 bases and J by 0 bases, and 21 bases separated the two germline ends. The length of the CDR3 is 19 residues. Germline loops: CDR1 LNHDA, CDR2 SQIVND (reference sequence). Here the CDR3 reads CASSIREYYPAASGNTIYF. CDR3 nucleotides: TGTGCCAGTAGTATCCGGGAGTACTACCCCGCCGCCTCTGGAAACACCATATATTTT.

This rearrangement joins TRBV7-2 to TRBJ2-7, with TRBD2 identical over 8 bases. CDR1 SGHTA and CDR2 FQGNSA come from the germline V gene. The CDR3 loop spans 17 amino acids. J was trimmed by 6 bases and V by 3 bases; bases with no gene match: 16. The CDR3 nucleotides read TGTGCCAGCAGCTTTTGGGGAAGTAGCGGGATTCTGGCCGAGCAGTACTTC. Its translation is CASSFWGSSGILAEQYF.

V is TRBV7-8 and J is TRBJ2-2; D uncertain. The germline gives CDR1 SGHVS, CDR2 FQNEAQ. The CDR3 consists of 15 residues. Trimming removed 4 bases at V and 4 bases at J, with 13 bases between. CDR3 amino acids: CASSYPSAGTGELFF. CDR3 bases: TGTGCCAGCAGCTACCCCTCCGCTGGCACCGGGGAGCTGTTTTTT.

The rearrangement links TRBV29-1 to TRBJ2-7; 12 bases match TRBD2. Trimming took 3 bases from V and 3 from J; bases not matched to a gene: 12. Germline lookup yields CDR1 SQVTM and CDR2 ANQGSEA. The CDR3 is 17 residues long. The CDR3 DNA reads TGCAGCGTTGATGGGCTAGCGGGAGGGCTTGGAAACTACGAGCAGTACTTC. The encoded protein is CSVDGLAGGLGNYEQYF.

The chain links TRBV15 to TRBJ1-3; D not certain. V lost 1 base and J 0 bases, leaving 13 bases between the germline ends. CDR1 and CDR2 (germline): LNHNV, YYDKDF (reference sequence). This CDR3 comprises 17 residues. The CDR3 DNA sequence: TGTGCCACCAGCAGAGGTGGCGTCTTCGCCTCTGGAAACACCATATATTTT. Its translation: CATSRGGVFASGNTIYF.